These 5 T cell receptor beta chains share one sample of origin, sequenced in a study of OX40 agonist ivuxolimab in advanced cancers. Libraries were prepared through the immunoSEQ multiplex PCR assay. TCRdb stores this immuneACCESS table with in-frame sequences only. Part of the clones is absent; in the studies checked, under half of the shortfall reflects unresolved V genes, and no reason is known for the rest. The sample yields about 110,000 clones; 91% were counted once. 0.66% of the sample is in the top ten clones. The input for sequencing was CD4+ or CD8+ T cells sorted from blood, taken in a trial of the OX40 agonist ivuxolimab. These receptors came from an adult with an advanced solid tumor such as melanoma, head and neck, liver or kidney cancer.

The chain employs TRBV21-1 and TRBJ1-5. TRBV21-1 has pseudogene status. The CDR3 loop spans 18 amino acids. Here the CDR3 reads CATGRGPPGIYSNQPQHF. CDR3 nucleotide sequence: TGTGCCACCGGCCGGGGCCCGCCTGGGATCTATAGCAATCAGCCCCAGCATTTT.

The V call is TRBV10-1, the J call TRBJ2-3, with a possible D match to TRBD2 (6 bases). CDR1 is WNHNN, CDR2 SYGVQD, per germline (reference sequence). The germline V and J ends were trimmed by 3 bases and 7 bases, with 17 bases remaining between them. The CDR3 is 15 residues long. The CDR3 is CASSDTSSRSNTQYF. The CDR3 DNA follows: TGCGCCAGCAGTGATACTAGCTCACGTTCTAATACGCAGTATTTT.

The rearrangement uses TRBV18 and TRBJ1-3; no clear D gene. Germline CDR1 and CDR2: KGHSH and LQKENI. The CDR3 is made up of 15 amino acids. The ends were cut back, 4 bases at V and 4 bases at J, with 14 bases in the middle. In DNA form, the CDR3 reads TGTGCCAGCTCACTTCCGGCACGAGGGGGAAACACCATATATTTT. Translating gives CASSLPARGGNTIYF.

This sequence joins TRBV5-4 and TRBJ2-7, with TRBD2 matching 13 bases. Trimming cost V 0 bases and J 5 bases; bases outside gene matches: 2. There are 15 residues in the CDR3. From germline, CDR1 is SGHNT and CDR2 YYREEE (reference sequence). The CDR3 reads CASSLGTSGSNEQYF. CDR3 bases: TGTGCCAGCAGCTTGGGGACTAGCGGGAGCAACGAGCAGTACTTC.

The chain is built from TRBV6-1 and TRBJ2-6; 7 bases fit TRBD1. J gave up 0 bases and V 4 bases, and 12 bases lay outside the gene matches. Germline CDR1 is MNHNS and CDR2 is SASEGT. This CDR3 has 19 residues. CDR3 residues: CASSGVGTEILSGANVLTF. CDR3 nucleotides: TGTGCCAGCAGTGGGGTGGGGACAGAGATCCTCTCTGGGGCCAACGTCCTGACTTTC.